Each of the 6 T cell receptor beta chains below was sequenced from the same sample in a study of cytomegalovirus exposure and HLA in healthy donors. In the PCR, 60 Vbeta and 13 Jbeta primers were used. The assay was immunoSEQ multiplex PCR, and TCRdb's table has in-frame clones only and misses some. Found here are 150,000 to 200,000 clones, 80% to 90% of them singletons; the top ten hold roughly 2.5%. What was sequenced was PBMCs. The receptors here all came from a man between 25 and 39 years old in good health and CMV-seropositive.

The genes are TRBV27 and TRBJ1-3; TRBD1 matches 10 bases. Per the germline V gene, CDR1 is MNHEY and CDR2 is SMNVEV (reference sequence). With V trimmed by 6 bases and J by 2 bases, 4 bases remained unmatched. This CDR3 contains 15 residues. The CDR3 reads CASSQGTGAGNTIYF. The CDR3, as DNA: TGTGCCAGCAGCCAAGGGACAGGGGCTGGAAACACCATATATTTT.

The gene calls are TRBV6-1 and TRBJ2-7; tentatively, D is TRBD2 (6 bases). The germline gives CDR1 MNHNS, CDR2 SASEGT. The V and J ends lost 1 base and 3 bases respectively, with 10 bases between them. The CDR3 covers 14 residues. This CDR3 is CASSEGGLYYEQYF. CDR3 nucleotide sequence: TGTGCCAGCAGTGAAGGCGGACTATACTACGAGCAGTACTTC.

This clone was detected only a few times. The CDR3 region is CASSRQGSDTEAFF. As DNA, the CDR3 is TGTGCCAGCAGTAGACAGGGAAGCGACACTGAAGCTTTCTTT. The chain has TRBV6-5 and TRBJ1-1; 7 bases map to TRBD1. Germline CDR1 is MNHEY and CDR2 is SVGAGI. The trim removed 5 bases at V and 3 bases at J, leaving 6 bases unmatched. This CDR3 spans 14 amino acids.

The chain couples TRBV5-4 to TRBJ2-5; TRBD1 matches at 10 bases. Germline-derived CDR1 and CDR2 are SGHNT and YYREEE (reference sequence). This CDR3 has 12 amino acids. With V trimmed by 7 bases and J by 5 bases, 2 bases remained unmatched. In DNA form, the CDR3 reads TGTGCCAGCGGGACAGGGGTGGAGACCCAGTACTTC. It is translated as CASGTGVETQYF.

The chain employs TRBV5-5 and TRBJ1-4; D might be TRBD1 (5 bases). The V end was cut by 3 bases, the J end by 8 bases, with 14 bases between. The CDR3 is 14 residues long. CDR1 and CDR2 (germline): SGHKS, YYEKEE (reference sequence). The CDR3 DNA sequence: TGTGCCAGCAGCTCCTCCGGGACTCCAGAAAAACTGTTTTTT. It translates to CASSSSGTPEKLFF.

In this sample, this clone turned up once. A read error may account for a junction end that differs from germline. CDR3 sequence (DNA): TGTGCCTGGAGTGTAGGGGACAGGCCTATCTTC. Its protein product is CAWSVGDRPIF. This sequence joins TRBV30 and TRBJ2-4, with 8 bases identical to TRBD1. In germline, CDR1 is GTSNPN, CDR2 SVGIG (reference sequence). The CDR3 is made up of 11 amino acids.